This TCR beta chain was retrieved from a study of molecular identifiers for immune sequencing clone quantification. TCRdb recomputed calls from the PCR reads with MiXCR, one row per CDR3 protein. The profile shows over 600,000 distinct CDR3 sequences, about 20% of them singletons. Trimming removed 5 bases at V and 6 bases at J, with 11 bases between. The germline V gene has CDR1 MDHEN and CDR2 SYDVKM. This CDR3 spans 13 amino acids. This clonotype was observed many times. RNA fractions of 10%, 30% or 50% and about 19,000 to 1,100,000 sorted cells were the source of naive CD8 libraries. CD8+CD4-CCR7+CD45RA+ sorting gave the naive CD8 T cells.

V gene TRBV28 combines with J gene TRBJ1-5, with D possibly TRBD1 on 6 matching bases. The receptor's source is a human donor in good health. Some libraries in this study had Jurkat cell RNA spiked in. The source material was naive CD8+ T cells from blood, with Jurkat cell RNA spiked in. Subset denoted: FACS-sorted CD8+CD4-CCR7+CD45RA+ naive T cells. CDR3: CASSPGTTQPQHF. CDR3 nucleotides: TGTGCCAGCAGTCCCGGGACAACTCAGCCCCAGCATTTT. The full variable domain, with the rest looked up from reference TRBV28 and TRBJ1-5, is DVKVTQSSRYLVKRTGEKVFLECVQDMDHENMFWYRQDPGLGLRLIYFSYDVKMKEKGDIPEGYSVSREKKERFSLILESASTNQTSMYLCASSPGTTQPQHFGDGTRLSIL.